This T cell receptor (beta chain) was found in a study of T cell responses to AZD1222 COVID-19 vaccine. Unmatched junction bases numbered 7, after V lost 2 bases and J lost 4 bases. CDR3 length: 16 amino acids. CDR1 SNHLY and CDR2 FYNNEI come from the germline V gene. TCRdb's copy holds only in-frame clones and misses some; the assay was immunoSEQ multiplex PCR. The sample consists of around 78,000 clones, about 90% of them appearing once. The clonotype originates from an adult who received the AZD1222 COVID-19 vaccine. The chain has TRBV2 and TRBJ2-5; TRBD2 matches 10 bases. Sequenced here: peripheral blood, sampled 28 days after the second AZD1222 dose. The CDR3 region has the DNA TGTGCCAGCAGTGAAATTCTAGCGGGGGAGGTAGAGACCCAGTACTTC. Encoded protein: CASSEILAGEVETQYF.